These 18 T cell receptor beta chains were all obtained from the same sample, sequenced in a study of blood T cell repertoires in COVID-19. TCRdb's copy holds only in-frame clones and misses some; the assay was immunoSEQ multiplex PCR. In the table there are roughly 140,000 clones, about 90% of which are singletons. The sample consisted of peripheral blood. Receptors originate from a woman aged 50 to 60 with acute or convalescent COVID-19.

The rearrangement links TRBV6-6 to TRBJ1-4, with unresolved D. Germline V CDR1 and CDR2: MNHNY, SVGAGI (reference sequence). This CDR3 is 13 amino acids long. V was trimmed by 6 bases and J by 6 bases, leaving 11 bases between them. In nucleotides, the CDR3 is TGTGCCAGCAGCCTCCCGGGAGATGAAAAACTGTTTTTT. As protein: CASSLPGDEKLFF.

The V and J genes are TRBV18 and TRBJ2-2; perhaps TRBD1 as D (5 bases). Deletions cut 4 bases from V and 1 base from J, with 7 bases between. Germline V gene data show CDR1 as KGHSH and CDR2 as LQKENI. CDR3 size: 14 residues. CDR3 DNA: TGTGCCAGCTCACAGGGGATGAACACCGGGGAGCTGTTTTTT. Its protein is CASSQGMNTGELFF.

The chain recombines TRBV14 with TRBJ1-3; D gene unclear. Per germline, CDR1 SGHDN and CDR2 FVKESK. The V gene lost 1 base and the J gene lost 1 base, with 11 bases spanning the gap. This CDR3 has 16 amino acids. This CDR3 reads CASSQVGGDSGNTIYF. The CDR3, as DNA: TGTGCCAGCAGCCAAGTTGGCGGTGATTCTGGAAACACCATATATTTT.

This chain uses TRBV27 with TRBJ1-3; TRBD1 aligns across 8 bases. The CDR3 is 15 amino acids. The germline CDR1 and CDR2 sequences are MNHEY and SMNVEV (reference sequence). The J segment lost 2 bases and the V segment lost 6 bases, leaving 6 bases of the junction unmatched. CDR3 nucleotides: TGTGCCAGCAGGTCTACAGGGGGGCCTGGAAACACCATATATTTT. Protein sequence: CASRSTGGPGNTIYF.

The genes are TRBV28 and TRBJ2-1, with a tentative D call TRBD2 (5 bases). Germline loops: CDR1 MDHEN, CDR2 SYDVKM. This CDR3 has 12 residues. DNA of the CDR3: TGTGCTACTCAGCGGCGTTACAATGAGCAGTTCTTC. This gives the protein CATQRRYNEQFF.

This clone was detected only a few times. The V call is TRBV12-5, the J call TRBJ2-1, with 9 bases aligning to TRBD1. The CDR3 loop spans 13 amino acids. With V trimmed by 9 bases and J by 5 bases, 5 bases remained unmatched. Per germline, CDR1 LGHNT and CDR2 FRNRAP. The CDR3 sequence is CASGQGHNNEQFF. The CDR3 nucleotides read TGTGCTAGCGGACAGGGGCACAACAATGAGCAGTTCTTC.

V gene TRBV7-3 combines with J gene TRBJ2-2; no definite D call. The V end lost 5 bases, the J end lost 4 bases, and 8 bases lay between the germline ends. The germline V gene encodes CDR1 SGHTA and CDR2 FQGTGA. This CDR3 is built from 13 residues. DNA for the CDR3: TGTGCCAGCAGCCCCCGAGTCACCGGGGAGCTGTTTTTT. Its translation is CASSPRVTGELFF.

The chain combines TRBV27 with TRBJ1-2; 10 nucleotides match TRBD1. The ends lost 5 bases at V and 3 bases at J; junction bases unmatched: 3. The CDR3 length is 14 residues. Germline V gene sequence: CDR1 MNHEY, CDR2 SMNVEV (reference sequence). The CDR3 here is CASSTGTGDYGYTF. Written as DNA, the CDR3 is TGTGCCAGCAGTACAGGGACAGGGGACTATGGCTACACCTTC.

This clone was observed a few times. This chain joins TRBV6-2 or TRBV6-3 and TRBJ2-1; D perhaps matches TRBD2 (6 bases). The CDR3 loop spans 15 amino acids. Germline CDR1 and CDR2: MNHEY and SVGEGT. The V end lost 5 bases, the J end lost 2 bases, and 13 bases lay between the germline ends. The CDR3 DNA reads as TGTGCCAGCAGTGACGGAGGGCCTCCCTACAATGAGCAGTTCTTC. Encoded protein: CASSDGGPPYNEQFF.

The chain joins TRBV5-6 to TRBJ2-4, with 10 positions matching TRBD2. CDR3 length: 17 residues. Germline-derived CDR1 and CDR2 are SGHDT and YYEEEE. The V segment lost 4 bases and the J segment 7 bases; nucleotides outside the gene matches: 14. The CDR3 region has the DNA TGTGCCAGCAGCAGTCACCTAGCGGGGGTGCGGGGGAACATTCAGTACTTC. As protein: CASSSHLAGVRGNIQYF.

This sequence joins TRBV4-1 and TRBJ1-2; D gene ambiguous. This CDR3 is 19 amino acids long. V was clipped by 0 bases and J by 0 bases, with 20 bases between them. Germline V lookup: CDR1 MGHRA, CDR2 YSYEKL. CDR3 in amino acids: CASSQDEKIPPTPNYGYTF. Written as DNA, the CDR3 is TGCGCCAGCAGCCAAGATGAGAAGATCCCCCCTACTCCTAACTATGGCTACACCTTC.

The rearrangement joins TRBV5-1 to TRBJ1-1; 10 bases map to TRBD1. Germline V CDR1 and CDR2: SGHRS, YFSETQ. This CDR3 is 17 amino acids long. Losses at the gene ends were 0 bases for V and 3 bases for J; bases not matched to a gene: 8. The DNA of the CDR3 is TGCGCCAGCAGCTTGGTAGCGACAGGGGGCATTTACACTGAAGCTTTCTTT. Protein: CASSLVATGGIYTEAFF.

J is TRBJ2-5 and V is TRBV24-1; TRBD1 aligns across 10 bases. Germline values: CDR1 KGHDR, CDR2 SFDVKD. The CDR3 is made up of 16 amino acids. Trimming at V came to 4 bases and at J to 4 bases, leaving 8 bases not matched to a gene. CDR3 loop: CATSDSSGTGVETQYF. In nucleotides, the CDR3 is TGTGCCACCAGTGACTCATCCGGGACAGGGGTAGAGACCCAGTACTTC.

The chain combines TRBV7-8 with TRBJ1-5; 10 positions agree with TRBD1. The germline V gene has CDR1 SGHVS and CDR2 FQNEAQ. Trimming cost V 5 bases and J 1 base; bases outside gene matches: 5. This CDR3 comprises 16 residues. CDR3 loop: CASSPRQGASNQPQHF. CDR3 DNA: TGTGCCAGCAGCCCTCGACAGGGGGCAAGCAATCAGCCCCAGCATTTT.

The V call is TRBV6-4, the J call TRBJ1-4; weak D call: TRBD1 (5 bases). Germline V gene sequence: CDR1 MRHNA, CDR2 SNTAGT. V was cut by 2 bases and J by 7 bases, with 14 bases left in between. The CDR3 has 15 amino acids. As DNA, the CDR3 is TGTGCCAGCAGTGACAGGGGATTAAGAGGTGAAAAACTGTTTTTT. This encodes CASSDRGLRGEKLFF.

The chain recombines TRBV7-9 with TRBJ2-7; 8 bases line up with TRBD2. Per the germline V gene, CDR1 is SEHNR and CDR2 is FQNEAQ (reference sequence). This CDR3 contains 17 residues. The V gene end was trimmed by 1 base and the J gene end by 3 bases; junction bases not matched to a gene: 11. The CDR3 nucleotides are TGTGCCAGCAGCTTAGGCGTGGGGAGCGGGAGAGGCTACGAGCAGTACTTC. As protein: CASSLGVGSGRGYEQYF.

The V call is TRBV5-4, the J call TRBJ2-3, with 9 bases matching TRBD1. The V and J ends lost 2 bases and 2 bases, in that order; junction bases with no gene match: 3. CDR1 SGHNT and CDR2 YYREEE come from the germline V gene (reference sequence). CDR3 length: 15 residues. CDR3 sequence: CASSLDRGTTDTQYF. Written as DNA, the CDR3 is TGTGCCAGCAGCTTAGACAGGGGGACCACAGATACGCAGTATTTT.

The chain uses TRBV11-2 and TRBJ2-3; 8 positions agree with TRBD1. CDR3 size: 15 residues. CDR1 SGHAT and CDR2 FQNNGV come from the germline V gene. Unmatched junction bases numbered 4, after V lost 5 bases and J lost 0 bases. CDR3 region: CASSPRQGSTDTQYF. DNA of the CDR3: TGTGCCAGCAGCCCAAGACAGGGGAGCACAGATACGCAGTATTTT. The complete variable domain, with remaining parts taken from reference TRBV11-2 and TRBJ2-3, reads EAGVAQSPRYKIIEKRQSVAFWCNPISGHATLYWYQQILGQGPKLLIQFQNNGVVDDSQLPKDRFSAERLKGVDSTLKIQPAKLEDSAVYLCASSPRQGSTDTQYFGPGTRLTVL.